These 13 T cell receptor beta chains were sequenced from one sample in a study of T cells in Graves' hyperthyroidism and ophthalmopathy. Amplified TCR beta CDR3 regions derived from RNA transcripts. Using the HTBI primer set, a first-round RT-PCR was run on the TCR CDR3. TCRdb re-derived calls from the multiplex PCR reads in MiXCR, one entry per CDR3 protein. This sample has under 400,000 distinct CDR3 sequences; 15% occur once, and the top ten carry roughly 19%. The sample consisted of blood. The source of these receptors is a woman aged 55-69 years with Graves' ophthalmopathy.

This clonotype was seen many times. V is TRBV3-1 and J is TRBJ2-5, with D possibly TRBD2 on 6 matching bases. This CDR3 contains 12 residues. The V and J ends lost 5 bases and 13 bases respectively, with 17 bases between them. Per germline, CDR1 LGHDT and CDR2 YNNKEL (reference sequence). CDR3 amino acids: CASSSPGDPRYF. The CDR3 DNA reads TGTGCCAGCAGCTCCCCGGGGGACCCCCGGTACTTC.

This clonotype was seen many times. The chain uses TRBV12-3 or TRBV12-4 and TRBJ2-7, with 11 bases lining up with TRBD2. The CDR3 has 14 residues. The trim removed 5 bases at V and 5 bases at J, leaving 5 bases unmatched. The CDR3 DNA follows: TGTGCCAGCAGTCCACGGACTAGCGGGCACGAGCAGTACTTC. The encoded protein is CASSPRTSGHEQYF.

The table lists this clonotype with many counts. The gene calls are TRBV11-2 and TRBJ2-7; TRBD2 agrees at 9 bases. Germline CDR1 is SGHAT and CDR2 is FQNNGV. V shed 5 bases and J 6 bases; nucleotides not matched to a gene: 20. CDR3 length equals 18 residues. Here the CDR3 reads CASSPLSGGRAMAGEQYF. The CDR3 nucleotides read TGTGCCAGCAGCCCCCTCTCGGGCGGGAGGGCAATGGCGGGCGAGCAGTACTTC.

This clonotype was seen only a few times. This rearrangement joins TRBV20-1 to TRBJ2-1; TRBD2 aligns across 10 bases. Germline assignment: CDR1 DFQATT and CDR2 SNEGSKA (reference sequence). With 6 bases clipped from V and 1 base from J, the junction kept 6 bases outside the gene matches. CDR3 length equals 15 residues. The chain's CDR3 is CSAVLTSGSYNEQFF. CDR3 DNA: TGCAGTGCCGTCCTGACTAGCGGGTCCTACAATGAGCAGTTCTTC.

The chain recombines TRBV6-2 or TRBV6-3 with TRBJ2-1, with 12 bases lining up with TRBD1. V shed 0 bases and J 6 bases; nucleotides not matched to a gene: 9. This CDR3 is 18 amino acids long. CDR1 and CDR2 (germline): MNHEY, SVGEGT. The CDR3 DNA is TGTGCCAGCAGTTACTCGAGGGGGGGACAGGGGGCGAGCAATGAGCAGTTCTTC. This gives the protein CASSYSRGGQGASNEQFF.

The genes are TRBV12-3 or TRBV12-4 and TRBJ1-1; no definite D call. V dropped 5 bases and J dropped 3 bases, with 7 bases sitting between them. The CDR3 is 12 residues long. CDR3 DNA: TGTGCCAGCAGTACGTTCGACACTGAAGCTTTCTTT. This sequence encodes CASSTFDTEAFF.

V and J are TRBV20-1 and TRBJ2-5, with D perhaps matching TRBD1 or TRBD2 (5 bases each). Germline V gene lookup returns CDR1 DFQATT and CDR2 SNEGSKA (reference sequence). There are 15 residues in the CDR3. Trimming pared 5 bases from V and 5 bases from J, leaving 21 bases between. CDR3 protein: CSAPPGARIQETQYF. The CDR3 DNA reads TGCAGTGCTCCCCCCGGGGCCCGGATCCAGGAGACCCAGTACTTC.

This clonotype was recorded many times. The V call is TRBV10-1, the J call TRBJ1-2; a possible D gene is TRBD1 (6 bases). Between the trimmed V and J ends, which lost 4 bases and 6 bases, there was a span of 21 bases. Germline assignment: CDR1 WNHNN and CDR2 SYGVQD (reference sequence). The CDR3 totals 16 residues. CDR3 sequence (DNA): TGCGCCAGCAGTGGGCAGGGGCCGCTAGCGACCCATGGCTACACCTTC. It specifies CASSGQGPLATHGYTF.

The V call is TRBV6-2 or TRBV6-3, the J call TRBJ1-4, with TRBD1 matching 10 bases. This CDR3 has 17 residues. The germline gives CDR1 MNHEY, CDR2 SVGEGT. V was clipped by 4 bases and J by 2 bases; unmatched bases: 7. As DNA, the CDR3 is TGTGCCAGCAGTTTGGGACAGGGGCTTCCGACTAATGAAAAACTGTTTTTT. It is translated as CASSLGQGLPTNEKLFF.

This clonotype was seen a few times. In nucleotides, the CDR3 is TGTGCCAGCTCACCCAGGACCGGTTTCGAGCAGTACTTC. It is translated as CASSPRTGFEQYF. V usage is TRBV18 and J usage is TRBJ2-7; no definite D call. The CDR3 totals 13 residues. The V end was cut by 3 bases, the J end by 6 bases, with 12 bases between. Germline lookup yields CDR1 KGHSH and CDR2 LQKENI. Drawing the rest from reference TRBV18 and TRBJ2-7, the complete variable domain is NAGVMQNPRHLVRRRGQEARLRCSPMKGHSHVYWYRQLPEEGLKFMVYLQKENIIDESGMPKERFSAEFPKEGPSILRIQQVVRGDSAAYFCASSPRTGFEQYFGPGTRLTVT.

The V gene is TRBV10-3, the J gene TRBJ2-1; TRBD2 agrees at 11 bases. Germline CDR1 reads ENHRY; CDR2 reads SYGVKD. This CDR3 has 19 amino acids. The V segment lost 3 bases and the J segment 0 bases; nucleotides outside the gene matches: 10. CDR3 loop: CAISEPGLAERRSYNEQFF. CDR3 nucleotide sequence: TGTGCCATCAGTGAACCGGGACTAGCGGAAAGGCGCTCCTACAATGAGCAGTTCTTC.

V gene TRBV10-1 combines with J gene TRBJ2-1, with 7 positions matching TRBD2. Trimming took 1 base from V and 6 from J; bases not matched to a gene: 9. The CDR3 loop spans 16 amino acids. Germline CDR1 reads WNHNN; CDR2 reads SYGVQD (reference sequence). The CDR3 region is CASSEYRASGCNEQFF. Written as DNA, the CDR3 is TGCGCCAGCAGTGAGTATCGGGCTAGCGGCTGCAATGAGCAGTTCTTC.

This clonotype was picked up a small number of times. The chain couples TRBV19 to TRBJ1-6; 10 bases align to TRBD1. CDR1 and CDR2 from the germline V gene are LNHDA and SQIVND (reference sequence). The CDR3 is 12 amino acids. Losses at the gene ends were 8 bases for V and 11 bases for J; bases not matched to a gene: 3. The chain's CDR3 is CASGTGVPPLHF. The CDR3 region has the DNA TGTGCCAGTGGGACAGGGGTGCCACCCCTCCACTTT. Full variable domain (remainder filled in from reference TRBV19 and TRBJ1-6): DGGITQSPKYLFRKEGQNVTLSCEQNLNHDAMYWYRQDPGQGLRLIYYSQIVNDFQKGDIAEGYSVSREKKESFPLTVTSAQKNPTAFYLCASGTGVPPLHFGNGTRLTVT.